These T cell receptor beta chains were read from a single sample in a study of post-analysis software for immune sequencing data. TCRdb analysed the PCR reads with MiXCR anew, one entry per CDR3 protein. The sample has hundreds of thousands of distinct CDR3 sequences; about 32% are singletons. The specimen sequenced was blood. The receptors shown here come from a girl aged 5-17 years with multiple sclerosis. Both conserved end residues are part of each CDR3. D genes are given only for firm matches. Expanded clones are given a class, and other clones once, few, many or no size at all.

clone size	V gene	J gene	D gene	CDR3 DNA	CDR3 protein
.	TRBV11-2	TRBJ2-5	.	TGTGCCAGCAGCTTAGCGGCAGGAAAAGAGACCCAGTACTTC	CASSLAAGKETQYF
.	TRBV6-2/TRBV6-3	TRBJ2-3	TRBD2	TGTGCCAGCAGTTACCATAGCGGGAGCACAGATACGCAGTATTTT	CASSYHSGSTDTQYF
few	TRBV24-1	TRBJ2-2	TRBD2	TGTGCCACCAGTGACCCAACCGGGACTAGCGGGAGTTCGGGCACCGGGGAGCTGTTTTTT	CATSDPTGTSGSSGTGELFF
many	TRBV29-1	TRBJ1-1	.	TGCAGCGTTAACACTGAAGCTTTCTTT	CSVNTEAFF
.	TRBV6-6	TRBJ2-7	.	TGTGCCAGCTCCCAAATTGCCGACTACGAGCAGTACTTC	CASSQIADYEQYF
once	TRBV29-1	TRBJ2-2	.	TGCAGCGCCGCAAGAACAGACCTCACCGGGGAGCTGTTTTTT	CSAARTDLTGELFF
.	TRBV5-1	TRBJ2-1	.	TGCGCCAGCAGCCATACTACGGGGGTCGACAATGAGCAGTTCTTC	CASSHTTGVDNEQFF
.	TRBV20-1	TRBJ2-3	TRBD1	TGCAGTGCTGGTAGCGACAGGGACGGGACAGATACGCAGTATTTT	CSAGSDRDGTDTQYF
.	TRBV27	TRBJ2-7	TRBD1	TGTGCCAGCAGTTTATTGGGACAGAATTCCTACGAGCAGTACTTC	CASSLLGQNSYEQYF
.	TRBV20-1	TRBJ1-5	TRBD1	TGCAGTGCCCGGACAGGGGATCAGCCCCAGCATTTT	CSARTGDQPQHF
many	TRBV5-6	TRBJ2-3	.	TGTGCCAGCAGCTTGGTGGTTTCGGGCACAGATACGCAGTATTTT	CASSLVVSGTDTQYF
.	TRBV20-1	TRBJ1-2	.	TGCAGTGCTAGAGAGGGACGCCAGGTCTGGGGCTACACCTTC	CSAREGRQVWGYTF
.	TRBV6-5	TRBJ2-1	TRBD2	TGTGCCAGCAGTTCCCTAGCGGGAAGGTCAAATGAGCAGTTCTTC	CASSSLAGRSNEQFF
.	TRBV20-1	TRBJ1-6	.	TGCAGTGCTAGAGATTTTGGGCAGGGAACTTATAATTCACCCCTCCACTTT	CSARDFGQGTYNSPLHF
few	TRBV6-1	TRBJ2-1	TRBD1	TGTGCCAGCAGTTCCGACAGGGCCCGCAATGAGCAGTTCTTC	CASSSDRARNEQFF
few	TRBV28	TRBJ2-7	TRBD2	TGTGCCAGCACCCCGGGACTAGCGGGAGTGTACGAGCAGTACTTC	CASTPGLAGVYEQYF
.	TRBV5-1	TRBJ2-3	TRBD1	TGCGTCAGCAGCCGGGACAGGGGGGGAGATACGCAGTATTTT	CVSSRDRGGDTQYF
.	TRBV20-1	TRBJ2-3	.	TGCAGTGCTGGGGATCCCCCTGTGGGGGATACGCAGTATTTT	CSAGDPPVGDTQYF
many	TRBV20-1	TRBJ2-5	.	TGCAGTGCTAGAGCGGGGGTTATCGAGACCCAGTACTTC	CSARAGVIETQYF
.	TRBV7-2	TRBJ1-1	.	TGTGCCAGCAGCTTAGCCCCGGTGGGCACTGAAGCTTTCTTT	CASSLAPVGTEAFF
few	TRBV10-3	TRBJ2-3	.	TGTGCCATCAGTGACCCCGTAGGACTCTCCACAGATACGCAGTATTTT	CAISDPVGLSTDTQYF
.	TRBV7-9	TRBJ2-1	.	TGTGCCAGCAGCTTGAAATTTCGGCGGCATGAGCAGTTCTTC	CASSLKFRRHEQFF
.	TRBV20-1	TRBJ1-1	.	TGCAGTGCCACCTCCTCGGGGAACACTGAAGCTTTCTTT	CSATSSGNTEAFF
.	TRBV20-1	TRBJ1-6	.	TGCAGTCCTGTCCGGGTCAACCAAGATCGGGTCAATTCACCCCTCCACTTT	CSPVRVNQDRVNSPLHF
few	TRBV6-6	TRBJ1-5	TRBD1	TGTGCCAGCAGTTATTTGCAGGGGGCGCGAAATCAGCCCCAGCATTTT	CASSYLQGARNQPQHF
.	TRBV19	TRBJ2-7	TRBD2	TGTGCCAGTGCCCCTAGCGGGAGAAGGCCCGAGCAGTACTTC	CASAPSGRRPEQYF
.	TRBV28	TRBJ2-5	.	TGTGCCAGCAGACGGACACCGCAAGAGACCCAGTACTTC	CASRRTPQETQYF
.	TRBV20-1	TRBJ2-1	.	TGCAGTGCTACGGACGGGACGAGGTCCTACAATGAGCAGTTCTTC	CSATDGTRSYNEQFF
.	TRBV5-1	TRBJ2-7	.	TGCGCCAGCAGCTTGGGAGATCGCGAGCAGTACTTC	CASSLGDREQYF
few	TRBV5-1	TRBJ1-6	.	TGCGCCAGCAGCTTACCAGGGTACGACTCACCCCTCCACTTT	CASSLPGYDSPLHF
many	TRBV6-5	TRBJ1-4	.	TGTGCCAGCAGCTCGACCGGGATAGGAAAACTGTTTTTT	CASSSTGIGKLFF
.	TRBV6-4	TRBJ1-5	.	TGTGCCAGCAGCCAGGACTCTAGGGACCCCCAGCATTTT	CASSQDSRDPQHF
once	TRBV28	TRBJ2-2	.	TGTGCCAGCAGGTGGGGCAGGGGTGACACCGGGGAGCTGTTTTTT	CASRWGRGDTGELFF
.	TRBV10-3	TRBJ2-7	.	TGTGCCATCGGGGGTGACGAGCAGTACTTC	CAIGGDEQYF
.	TRBV2	TRBJ2-3	.	TGTGCCAGCAGTCCCGAGGAGGATACGCAGTATTTT	CASSPEEDTQYF
.	TRBV28	TRBJ2-7	TRBD2	TGTGCCAGCAGTTCCTATCGGCGGGAGTATTCCTACGAGCAGTACTTC	CASSSYRREYSYEQYF
many	TRBV7-2	TRBJ2-1	.	TGTGCCAGCAGCTTGGCCCCGAGCTCCTACAATGAGCAGTTCTTC	CASSLAPSSYNEQFF
.	TRBV18	TRBJ2-5	TRBD1	TGTGCCAGCTCCCTTAGGACAGGGGAACAAGAGACCCAGTACTTC	CASSLRTGEQETQYF
many	TRBV29-1	TRBJ2-7	.	TGCAGCGTTGAAGGGGGGACTTCTAACCCTTACGAGCAGTACTTC	CSVEGGTSNPYEQYF
.	TRBV7-9	TRBJ1-6	.	TGTGCCAGCAGCTTAGTAGGGGATAATTCACCCCGCCACTTT	CASSLVGDNSPRHF
.	TRBV9	TRBJ2-5	TRBD1	TGTGCCAGCAGCGGGACAGGGATTGGGGAGACCCAGTACTTC	CASSGTGIGETQYF
few	TRBV28	TRBJ2-7	TRBD2	TGTGCCAGCAGTTTATCCCCCGCGTGGCGGGAGATGGTAGACGAGCAGTACTTC	CASSLSPAWREMVDEQYF
.	TRBV6-4	TRBJ2-1	TRBD1	TGTGCCAGCAGTGAGCCGTCACAGGGGGCCGCTGTCGATGAGCAGTTCTTC	CASSEPSQGAAVDEQFF
few	TRBV21-1	TRBJ2-5	.	TGTGCCAGCAGCAAAAGGGGAGGAGAGACCCAGTACTTC	CASSKRGGETQYF
.	TRBV29-1	TRBJ2-5	TRBD1	TGCAGCGTTGGGGGACAGGGATGGGAGACCCAGTACTTC	CSVGGQGWETQYF